This TCR beta chain was documented in a study of T cell responses to AZD1222 COVID-19 vaccine. The method was immunoSEQ multiplex PCR; TCRdb's version includes in-frame clones alone and lacks a portion of them. This sample carries over 100,000 clones, roughly 90% of them seen once, and the ten largest clones take over 10%. CDR3 length: 14 residues. Between the trimmed V and J ends, which lost 7 bases and 4 bases, there was a span of 14 bases. Germline V gene lookup returns CDR1 LNHDA and CDR2 SQIVND (reference sequence). This specimen was peripheral blood, taken on day 0 of MenACWY control vaccination. The chain combines TRBV19 with TRBJ1-5; possibly TRBD1 for D (6 bases). This TCR derives from an adult in good health. The CDR3 DNA sequence: TGTGCCAGTACCCAGGGGACACGGAATCAGCCCCAGCATTTT. Translated: CASTQGTRNQPQHF. Combining the CDR3 with reference TRBV19 and TRBJ1-5 gives the whole variable domain DGGITQSPKYLFRKEGQNVTLSCEQNLNHDAMYWYRQDPGQGLRLIYYSQIVNDFQKGDIAEGYSVSREKKESFPLTVTSAQKNPTAFYLCASTQGTRNQPQHFGDGTRLSIL.